The entry that follows covers one T cell receptor beta chain sequence. Its specificity is unknown. The PCR had 60 Vbeta and 13 Jbeta primers. Clones were read by immunoSEQ multiplex PCR, and TCRdb kept only the in-frame ones, dropping some. The sample lists about 150,000 clones; roughly 80% were seen once. This specimen comes from a study of cytomegalovirus exposure and HLA in healthy donors. V dropped 4 bases and J dropped 2 bases, with 5 bases sitting between them. Germline assignment: CDR1 GTSNPN and CDR2 SVGIG (reference sequence). The CDR3 is made up of 11 amino acids. General study points: A later analysis revealed that TCR association rates differed between HLA loci, peaking at DRB1 and bottoming out at HLA-C.

This clonotype was sampled from a woman between 40 and 50 years old in good health and CMV-seronegative. The source material was PBMCs. The chain links TRBV30 to TRBJ2-5, with D hard to call. The CDR3 nucleotides are TGTGCCTGGACAAATCAAGAGACCCAGTACTTC. It codes for CAWTNQETQYF.